The 19 T cell receptor beta chains presented below share a single source sample, sequenced in a study of glioma-infiltrating T cells after dendritic cell vaccination. Assay used: immunoSEQ multiplex PCR; TCRdb lists only in-frame clones, some missing. The sample includes over 80,000 clones, approximately 78% of them seen just once. The time point here: after dendritic cell vaccination, including at tumor progression/relapse. The sequenced sample was blood, obtained after dendritic cell vaccination. These receptors all come from a human donor with glioblastoma.

The table lists this clone with a few counts. This chain connects TRBV5-8 to TRBJ1-3, with D tentatively TRBD1 (5 bases). V dropped 4 bases and J dropped 0 bases, with 17 bases sitting between them. This CDR3 has 17 residues. Germline lookup yields CDR1 SGHTS and CDR2 YDEGEE. Here the CDR3 reads CASSIPFTGVSGNTIYF. For the CDR3, the DNA is TGTGCCAGCAGCATACCATTTACAGGCGTCTCTGGAAACACCATATATTTT.

The V call is TRBV15, the J call TRBJ2-7; 9 bases map to TRBD1. CDR1 is LNHNV, CDR2 YYDKDF, per germline (reference sequence). This CDR3 region has 13 residues. Unmatched junction bases numbered 4, after V lost 3 bases and J lost 7 bases. The CDR3 here is CATSRDRGREQYF. DNA for the CDR3: TGTGCCACCAGCAGGGACAGGGGAAGGGAGCAGTACTTC.

This clone came up once. The chain recombines TRBV6-1 with TRBJ1-5, with TRBD1 matching 9 bases. The CDR3 is 15 residues long. Germline lookup yields CDR1 MNHNS and CDR2 SASEGT. V lost 6 bases and J lost 3; bases outside the gene matches: 6. The CDR3 DNA sequence: TGTGCCAGCAGACCCGGGACAGGGATCAATCAGCCCCAGCATTTT. Its protein is CASRPGTGINQPQHF.

The gene calls are TRBV6-5 and TRBJ1-5; TRBD1 matches 7 bases. Germline-derived CDR1 and CDR2 are MNHEY and SVGAGI. The CDR3 is made up of 13 amino acids. Losses at the gene ends were 6 bases for V and 5 bases for J; bases not matched to a gene: 4. The CDR3 DNA follows: TGTGCCAGCAGCCTCGACAGGGATCAGCCCCAGCATTTT. Translation: CASSLDRDQPQHF.

The chain combines TRBV25-1 with TRBJ1-2, with TRBD1 matching over 8 bases. Trimming removed 5 bases from V and 5 bases from J; junction bases left unmatched: 10. The CDR3 consists of 15 residues. Germline V gives CDR1 MGHDK, CDR2 SYGVNS. Here the CDR3 DNA reads TGTGCCAGCAGTCATACTCAGGGGGCGCGATATGGCTACACCTTC. It yields the protein CASSHTQGARYGYTF.

The V gene is TRBV6-6, the J gene TRBJ2-7; possible D gene TRBD1, 5 bases. Germline V gene sequence: CDR1 MNHNY, CDR2 SVGAGI (reference sequence). The ends were cut back, 6 bases at V and 7 bases at J, with 19 bases in the middle. The CDR3 is made up of 14 amino acids. The CDR3 coding sequence is TGTGCCAGCAGACCCCAGGGAACGACGGGTGAGCAGTACGTC. Protein product: CASRPQGTTGEQYV.

V and J are TRBV2 and TRBJ2-5; a weak D match, TRBD2 (5 bases). The CDR3 has 11 residues. CDR1 is SNHLY and CDR2 is FYNNEI in the germline V gene. Trimming removed 6 bases at V and 5 bases at J, with 7 bases between. This CDR3 is CASRRAETQYF. CDR3 bases: TGTGCCAGCAGGCGGGCTGAGACCCAGTACTTC. The complete variable domain, with remaining parts taken from reference TRBV2 and TRBJ2-5, reads EPEVTQTPSHQVTQMGQEVILRCVPISNHLYFYWYRQILGQKVEFLVSFYNNEISEKSEIFDDQFSVERPDGSNFTLKIRSTKLEDSAMYFCASRRAETQYFGPGTRLLVL.

This clone was seen just once. The V gene is TRBV4-1, the J gene TRBJ2-1; 7 bases are shared with TRBD2. Germline V gene lookup returns CDR1 MGHRA and CDR2 YSYEKL. This CDR3 is 18 amino acids long. Trimming removed 4 bases from V and 2 bases from J; junction bases left unmatched: 14. The DNA for the CDR3 is TGCGCCAGCAGCCGAGACTCGGAGCGGGATGTCCCCTACAATGAGCAGTTCTTC. Translation gives CASSRDSERDVPYNEQFF.

This chain's CDR3 is CASSRRGLVGTDTQYF. CDR3 in DNA: TGTGCCAGCAGCCGAAGGGGACTAGTCGGCACAGATACGCAGTATTTT. The genes are TRBV2 and TRBJ2-3; 8 bases map to TRBD2. The CDR3 length is 16 residues. Looked up from germline, CDR1 is SNHLY and CDR2 is FYNNEI. The V gene end was trimmed by 6 bases and the J gene end by 1 base; junction bases not matched to a gene: 9.

Here the CDR3 reads CASSSGGIIGYNEQFF. The CDR3 DNA sequence: TGTGCCAGCAGCTCGGGAGGGATAATTGGCTACAATGAGCAGTTCTTC. The rearrangement links TRBV11-2 to TRBJ2-1; the match to TRBD2 covers 8 bases. Germline assignment: CDR1 SGHAT and CDR2 FQNNGV. Trimming took 4 bases from V and 3 from J; bases not matched to a gene: 8. The CDR3 has 16 residues.

This chain links TRBV5-1 with TRBJ2-1; possibly TRBD2 for D (5 bases). The V end was cut by 2 bases, the J end by 8 bases, with 11 bases between. This CDR3 comprises 13 residues. Germline CDR1 is SGHRS and CDR2 is YFSETQ. The CDR3 sequence is CASSLRGLDEQFF. CDR3 nucleotide sequence: TGCGCCAGCAGCTTACGGGGATTAGATGAGCAGTTCTTC.

This clone has a handful of counts. At one end, the junction sequence differs from germline, possibly due to a read error. The chain is built from TRBV2 and TRBJ1-3; D is unresolved. The CDR3 covers 13 residues. Looked up from germline, CDR1 is SNHLY and CDR2 is FYNNEI. CDR3 sequence reads: CASSAEGGNRYNF. In nucleotides, the CDR3 is TGTGCCAGCAGTGCAGAGGGAGGGAATCGGTATAATTTT.

This rearrangement joins TRBV28 to TRBJ2-3; 9 nucleotides match TRBD2. Germline V gene data show CDR1 as MDHEN and CDR2 as SYDVKM. The CDR3 is made up of 15 amino acids. V dropped 3 bases and J dropped 1; count of bases not matched to a gene: 2. Written as DNA, the CDR3 is TGTGCCAGCAGTTTTCGCGGGGGGGGCACAGATACGCAGTATTTT. Translated, it gives CASSFRGGGTDTQYF.

This clone was observed once. The rearrangement joins TRBV5-1 to TRBJ2-5; 7 bases are shared with TRBD1. The length of the CDR3 is 15 residues. Germline V gene data show CDR1 as SGHRS and CDR2 as YFSETQ. With V trimmed by 3 bases and J by 5 bases, 10 bases remained unmatched. CDR3 nucleotide sequence: TGCGCCAGCAGCTCATCACTTACAGGGGAGGAGACCCAGTACTTC. Residues: CASSSSLTGEETQYF.

The V gene is TRBV18, the J gene TRBJ1-2, with a tentative D call TRBD1 (6 bases). V shed 1 base and J shed 3 bases, with 15 bases lying between them. Germline V gene sequence: CDR1 KGHSH, CDR2 LQKENI. The CDR3 covers 16 residues. The CDR3 sequence is CASSPQANRAYYGYTF. In nucleotides, the CDR3 is TGTGCCAGCTCACCACAGGCGAACAGGGCGTACTATGGCTACACCTTC.

The V and J genes are TRBV4-1 and TRBJ2-3, with 12 bases that match TRBD2. The CDR3 is 14 residues long. V lost 6 bases and J lost 5; bases outside the gene matches: 3. In germline, CDR1 is MGHRA, CDR2 YSYEKL. The DNA for the CDR3 is TGCGCCAGCAGGCCGACTAGCGGGGGAGATACGCAGTATTTT. It encodes CASRPTSGGDTQYF.

The rearrangement joins TRBV5-4 to TRBJ2-2; 11 bases are shared with TRBD2. The junction had 4 bases not matched to a gene; V was cut back by 4 bases and J by 5 bases. CDR3 length: 15 residues. Germline CDR1 and CDR2: SGHNT and YYREEE (reference sequence). CDR3 residues: CASSAGLAGTGELFF. The CDR3 DNA follows: TGTGCCAGCAGCGCCGGACTAGCGGGTACCGGGGAGCTGTTTTTT. The complete variable domain, with remaining parts taken from reference TRBV5-4 and TRBJ2-2, reads ETGVTQSPTHLIKTRGQQVTLRCSSQSGHNTVSWYQQALGQGPQFIFQYYREEENGRGNFPPRFSGLQFPNYSSELNVNALELDDSALYLCASSAGLAGTGELFFGEGSRLTVL.

The chain has TRBV6-4 and TRBJ1-6, with 9 nucleotides matching TRBD1. CDR3 length: 15 residues. CDR1 MRHNA and CDR2 SNTAGT come from the germline V gene. The V gene end was trimmed by 4 bases and the J gene end by 8 bases; junction bases not matched to a gene: 6. The CDR3 DNA is TGTGCCAGCAGTGCCGGGACAGGGTCGCATTCACCCCTCCACTTT. Amino acids: CASSAGTGSHSPLHF.

This clone has only a few counts. This chain joins TRBV27 and TRBJ1-5; tentatively, D is TRBD1 (6 bases). This CDR3 comprises 20 residues. V lost 2 bases and J lost 0, with 23 bases in between. CDR1 and CDR2 (germline): MNHEY, SMNVEV (reference sequence). The CDR3 loop is CASSLRSFRGRGSSNQPQHF. In nucleotides, the CDR3 is TGTGCCAGCAGTTTAAGAAGTTTCAGGGGAAGGGGAAGTAGCAATCAGCCCCAGCATTTT.